The 22 T cell receptor beta chains below were found in one sample sequenced in a study of blood T cell repertoires in COVID-19. TCRdb keeps only in-frame clones here, not all; method: immunoSEQ multiplex PCR. The repertoire holds about 100,000 clones, with roughly 87% as singletons. The source material was peripheral blood. These TCRs come from a young man in a cohort sampled during active COVID-19.

This chain joins TRBV13 and TRBJ2-7; D is perhaps TRBD1 (8 bases). Per germline, CDR1 PRHDT and CDR2 FYEKMQ (reference sequence). V lost 5 bases to trimming and J lost 1 base, with 18 bases between them. This CDR3 spans 16 amino acids. The CDR3 is CASSGQGGTGSYEQYF. CDR3 DNA: TGTGCCAGCAGCGGCCAGGGGGGGACAGGATCCTACGAGCAGTACTTC. Based on the CDR3 plus reference TRBV13 and TRBJ2-7, the full variable domain is AAGVIQSPRHLIKEKRETATLKCYPIPRHDTVYWYQQGPGQDPQFLISFYEKMQSDKGSIPDRFSAQQFSDYHSELNMSSLELGDSALYFCASSGQGGTGSYEQYFGPGTRLTVT.

The chain recombines TRBV3-1 (or the pseudogene TRBV3-2) with TRBJ2-1, with TRBD1 matching over 8 bases. The V segment lost 1 base and the J segment 3 bases; nucleotides outside the gene matches: 14. The CDR3 extends over 19 amino acids. Germline V gene data show CDR1 as LGHDT and CDR2 as YNNKEL (reference sequence). CDR3 DNA: TGTGCCAGCAGCCAAGCTAAAACCCAGGGGGCCTGGCTCTACAATGAGCAGTTCTTC. It specifies CASSQAKTQGAWLYNEQFF.

The chain joins TRBV5-1 to TRBJ2-5, with 8 positions matching TRBD1. The CDR3 consists of 19 residues. Germline lookup yields CDR1 SGHRS and CDR2 YFSETQ. J gave up 4 bases and V 5 bases, and 22 bases lay outside the gene matches. The CDR3 reads CASSMGEGARTGYPETQYF. DNA of the CDR3: TGCGCCAGCAGTATGGGAGAGGGGGCCCGGACAGGGTACCCAGAGACCCAGTACTTC.

The V gene is TRBV28, the J gene TRBJ1-3, with D perhaps matching TRBD1 (5 bases). V lost 1 base, J lost 0 bases, and 10 bases lay in between. Germline V lookup: CDR1 MDHEN, CDR2 SYDVKM. The CDR3 spans 16 residues. This CDR3 is CASSLSPGGSGNTIYF. Written as DNA, the CDR3 is TGTGCCAGCAGTTTATCGCCGGGGGGCTCTGGAAACACCATATATTTT.

The chain uses TRBV2 and TRBJ1-3, with no clear D. The CDR3 covers 18 residues. Trimming took off 5 bases at V and 0 bases at J, with 20 bases between the two ends. Germline V gives CDR1 SNHLY, CDR2 FYNNEI. DNA for the CDR3: TGTGCCAGCAGTCCCGAATACGACACGCCGCACTCTGGAAACACCATATATTTT. Its translation: CASSPEYDTPHSGNTIYF.

V gene TRBV7-9 combines with J gene TRBJ1-1, with D uncertain. This CDR3 comprises 16 residues. V dropped 5 bases and J dropped 1 base, with 17 bases sitting between them. From germline, CDR1 is SEHNR and CDR2 FQNEAQ (reference sequence). CDR3 DNA: TGTGCCAGCAGCCCGGGTGATCCGGCTTCGAACACTGAAGCTTTCTTT. Amino acid sequence: CASSPGDPASNTEAFF.

The CDR3 DNA follows: TGTGCCAGCAGCTCGGATTTGCTAGCGGGGTTTCAAGAGACCCAGTACTTC. Protein: CASSSDLLAGFQETQYF. The chain uses TRBV5-8 and TRBJ2-5; 9 nucleotides line up with TRBD2. The V segment lost 3 bases and the J segment 2 bases; nucleotides outside the gene matches: 11. The CDR3 spans 17 residues. CDR1 is SGHTS and CDR2 is YDEGEE in the germline V gene.

V and J are TRBV5-1 and TRBJ2-3; 11 bases are a match to TRBD1. Germline V gene sequence: CDR1 SGHRS, CDR2 YFSETQ. The ends lost 4 bases at V and 7 bases at J; junction bases unmatched: 5. This CDR3 region has 14 residues. The CDR3 DNA reads as TGCGCCAGCAGCGCTGGGACAGGGGGGAATACGCAGTATTTT. It encodes CASSAGTGGNTQYF. Drawing the rest from reference TRBV5-1 and TRBJ2-3, the complete variable domain is KAGVTQTPRYLIKTRGQQVTLSCSPISGHRSVSWYQQTPGQGLQFLFEYFSETQRNKGNFPGRFSGRQFSNSRSEMNVSTLELGDSALYLCASSAGTGGNTQYFGPGTRLTVL.

The J gene is TRBJ2-2, the V gene TRBV5-1; D may be TRBD1 (6 bases). This CDR3 region has 13 residues. Per germline, CDR1 SGHRS and CDR2 YFSETQ. Trimming left V 7 bases short and J 5 bases short, with 12 bases between. CDR3 amino acids: CASADRTTGELFF. In nucleotides, the CDR3 is TGCGCCAGCGCGGACAGAACTACCGGGGAGCTGTTTTTT.

V is TRBV30 and J is TRBJ1-2; tentative D call: TRBD1 (5 bases). Germline V CDR1 and CDR2: GTSNPN, SVGIG (reference sequence). The ends were cut back, 5 bases at V and 2 bases at J, with 12 bases in the middle. The CDR3 has 13 residues. The CDR3 spells CAWESGENYGYTF. CDR3 bases: TGTGCCTGGGAGTCGGGGGAAAACTATGGCTACACCTTC. The complete variable domain, with remaining parts taken from reference TRBV30 and TRBJ1-2, reads SQTIHQWPATLVQPVGSPLSLECTVEGTSNPNLYWYRQAAGRGLQLLFYSVGIGQISSEVPQNLSASRPQDRQFILSSKKLLLSDSGFYLCAWESGENYGYTFGSGTRLTVV.

This chain uses TRBV7-8 with TRBJ2-5, with TRBD1 as a possible D gene (6 bases). The CDR3 has 14 residues. Trimming stripped 5 bases from V and 3 bases from J, with 13 bases between. From germline, CDR1 is SGHVS and CDR2 FQNEAQ. The CDR3 reads CASSRDRTEETQYF. Here the CDR3 DNA reads TGTGCCAGCAGCCGAGATCGGACAGAAGAGACCCAGTACTTC.

The chain carries TRBV11-1 and TRBJ1-2; weak D call: TRBD1 (6 bases). Germline V gene lookup returns CDR1 SGHAT and CDR2 FQDESV (reference sequence). The CDR3 is 15 amino acids. V gave up 2 bases and J gave up 6 bases, with 16 bases separating them. CDR3 loop: CASSLHQGQSDGYTF. CDR3 bases: TGTGCCAGCAGCTTACATCAGGGGCAGTCGGATGGCTACACCTTC.

The chain combines TRBV5-4 with TRBJ2-7; 8 bases agree with TRBD1. Trimming took 2 bases from V and 3 from J; bases not matched to a gene: 4. Germline V gives CDR1 SGHNT, CDR2 YYREEE (reference sequence). The CDR3 has 14 amino acids. CDR3 residues: CASSLPTGDYEQYF. The CDR3 nucleotides are TGTGCCAGCAGCTTACCGACAGGGGACTACGAGCAGTACTTC. The variable domain in full, with the rest retrieved from reference TRBV5-4 and TRBJ2-7, is ETGVTQSPTHLIKTRGQQVTLRCSSQSGHNTVSWYQQALGQGPQFIFQYYREEENGRGNFPPRFSGLQFPNYSSELNVNALELDDSALYLCASSLPTGDYEQYFGPGTRLTVT.

This clone was seen just once. The V call is TRBV4-3, the J call TRBJ2-7, with 7 bases matching TRBD1. From germline, CDR1 is LGHNA and CDR2 YSLEER. The CDR3 consists of 15 residues. V was pared by 5 bases and J by 1 base, with 8 bases of the junction left unmatched. As DNA, the CDR3 is TGCGCCAGCAGCACTCGGCGACAGGGTTCCTACGAGCAGTACTTC. Protein sequence: CASSTRRQGSYEQYF.

The chain has TRBV10-3 and TRBJ1-1; no clear D. This CDR3 is built from 12 residues. Trimming pared 4 bases from V and 4 bases from J, leaving 7 bases between. The germline V gene has CDR1 ENHRY and CDR2 SYGVKD. CDR3 sequence reads: CAISVGSTEAFF. The CDR3 DNA reads as TGTGCCATCAGTGTAGGGAGCACTGAAGCTTTCTTT.

J is TRBJ2-1 and V is TRBV2, with 10 bases aligning to TRBD2. The CDR3 spans 15 residues. Germline V gene data show CDR1 as SNHLY and CDR2 as FYNNEI. V lost 6 bases, J lost 3 bases, and 5 bases stayed unmatched. CDR3 region: CASRRLAGIYNEQFF. CDR3 in DNA: TGTGCCAGCAGACGACTAGCGGGTATCTACAATGAGCAGTTCTTC.

The chain uses TRBV28 and TRBJ2-7; D might be TRBD1 (7 bases). Germline loops: CDR1 MDHEN, CDR2 SYDVKM. Trimming removed 8 bases at V and 2 bases at J, with 19 bases between. This CDR3 has 15 amino acids. The CDR3 bases are TGTGCCAGCCGCTCCCAGGCCAGGGGGGCCTACGAGCAGTACTTC. Protein product: CASRSQARGAYEQYF.

The chain joins TRBV5-5 to TRBJ1-2, with D possibly being TRBD1 (6 bases). CDR1 and CDR2 from the germline V gene are SGHKS and YYEKEE (reference sequence). Trimming shortened V by 4 bases and J by 8 bases, and 15 bases separated the two germline ends. The CDR3 consists of 13 residues. CDR3 sequence: CASSPQGLDGYTF. As DNA, the CDR3 is TGTGCCAGCAGCCCACAGGGCCTGGACGGCTACACCTTC. The full variable domain, in which reference TRBV5-5 and TRBJ1-2 provide the parts outside the CDR3, is DAGVTQSPTHLIKTRGQQVTLRCSPISGHKSVSWYQQVLGQGPQFIFQYYEKEERGRGNFPDRFSARQFPNYSSELNVNALLLGDSALYLCASSPQGLDGYTFGSGTRLTVV.

The rearrangement joins TRBV7-8 to TRBJ2-7, with 9 bases matching TRBD1. V lost 6 bases, J lost 6 bases, and 12 bases stayed unmatched. The germline V gene has CDR1 SGHVS and CDR2 FQNEAQ. The CDR3 has 15 residues. As DNA, the CDR3 is TGTGCCAGCAGGAGACCGGGACAGGGCGTATCCGAGCAGTACTTC. This translates into CASRRPGQGVSEQYF.

The V and J genes are TRBV2 and TRBJ2-2; 8 nucleotides match TRBD1. The CDR3 totals 15 residues. The junction had 4 bases not matched to a gene; V was cut back by 3 bases and J by 4 bases. Germline loops: CDR1 SNHLY, CDR2 FYNNEI. CDR3: CASSDAGGSTGELFF. The CDR3, as DNA: TGTGCCAGCAGTGATGCAGGGGGCAGCACCGGGGAGCTGTTTTTT.

The chain combines TRBV28 with TRBJ1-2; tentative D call: TRBD1 (5 bases). The V end lost 6 bases, the J end lost 3 bases, and 14 bases lay between the germline ends. This CDR3 has 14 residues. CDR1 is MDHEN and CDR2 is SYDVKM in the germline V gene. CDR3 loop: CASSRRQLYYGYTF. CDR3 in DNA: TGTGCCAGCAGCCGCAGACAGTTATACTATGGCTACACCTTC.

The chain recombines TRBV10-3 with TRBJ1-4, with TRBD1 matching 9 bases. Germline-derived CDR1 and CDR2 are ENHRY and SYGVKD. V lost 6 bases and J lost 6; bases outside the gene matches: 5. The CDR3 runs to 14 residues. The CDR3 DNA reads as TGTGCCATCAGCCCCGGGACAGGGCATGAAAAACTGTTTTTT. This codes for CAISPGTGHEKLFF.